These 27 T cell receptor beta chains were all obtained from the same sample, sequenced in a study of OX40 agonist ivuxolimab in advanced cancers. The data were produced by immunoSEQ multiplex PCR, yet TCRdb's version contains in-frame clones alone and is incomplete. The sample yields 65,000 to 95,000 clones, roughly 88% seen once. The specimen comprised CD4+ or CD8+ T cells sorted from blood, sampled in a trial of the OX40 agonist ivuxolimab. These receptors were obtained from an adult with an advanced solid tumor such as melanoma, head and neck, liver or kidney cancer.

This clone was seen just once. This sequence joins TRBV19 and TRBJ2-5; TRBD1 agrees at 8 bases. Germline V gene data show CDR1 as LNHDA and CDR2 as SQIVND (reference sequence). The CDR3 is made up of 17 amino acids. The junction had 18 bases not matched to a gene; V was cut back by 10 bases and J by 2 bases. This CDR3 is CAIQSRGQVTFQETQYF. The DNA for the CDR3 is TGTGCCATCCAAAGCAGGGGGCAAGTAACGTTTCAAGAGACCCAGTACTTC. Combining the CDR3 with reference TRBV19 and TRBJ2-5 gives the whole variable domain DGGITQSPKYLFRKEGQNVTLSCEQNLNHDAMYWYRQDPGQGLRLIYYSQIVNDFQKGDIAEGYSVSREKKESFPLTVTSAQKNPTAFYLCAIQSRGQVTFQETQYFGPGTRLLVL.

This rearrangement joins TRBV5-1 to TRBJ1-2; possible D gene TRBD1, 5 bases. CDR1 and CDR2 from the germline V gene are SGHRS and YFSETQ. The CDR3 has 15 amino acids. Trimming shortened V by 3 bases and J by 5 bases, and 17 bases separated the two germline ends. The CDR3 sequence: CASSSFDSQNYGYTF. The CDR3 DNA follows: TGCGCCAGCAGCTCTTTCGACAGTCAAAATTATGGCTACACCTTC.

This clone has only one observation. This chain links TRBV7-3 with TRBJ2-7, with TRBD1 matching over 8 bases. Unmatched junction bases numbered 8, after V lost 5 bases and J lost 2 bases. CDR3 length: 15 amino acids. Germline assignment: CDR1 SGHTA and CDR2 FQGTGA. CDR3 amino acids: CASSPGGQGTYEQYF. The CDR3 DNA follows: TGTGCCAGCAGCCCTGGAGGACAGGGAACCTACGAGCAGTACTTC.

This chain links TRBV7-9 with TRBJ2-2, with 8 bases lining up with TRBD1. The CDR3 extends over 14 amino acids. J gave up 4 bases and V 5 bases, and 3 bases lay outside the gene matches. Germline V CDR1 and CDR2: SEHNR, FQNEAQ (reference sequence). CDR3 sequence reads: CASSPTGVTGELFF. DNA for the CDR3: TGTGCCAGCAGCCCGACAGGGGTCACCGGGGAGCTGTTTTTT.

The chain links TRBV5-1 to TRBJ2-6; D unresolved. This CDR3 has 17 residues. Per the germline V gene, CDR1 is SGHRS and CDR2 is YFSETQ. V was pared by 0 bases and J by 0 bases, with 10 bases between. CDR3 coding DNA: TGCGCCAGCAGCTTGGGTGTAGGCCGCTCTGGGGCCAACGTCCTGACTTTC. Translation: CASSLGVGRSGANVLTF.

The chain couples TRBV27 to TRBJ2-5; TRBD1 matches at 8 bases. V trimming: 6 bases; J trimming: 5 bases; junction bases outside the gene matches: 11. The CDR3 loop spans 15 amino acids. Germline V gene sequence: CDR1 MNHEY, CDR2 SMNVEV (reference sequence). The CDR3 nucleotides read TGTGCCAGCAGCCCCGGCCAGGGGGCTTGGGAGACCCAGTACTTC. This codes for CASSPGQGAWETQYF.

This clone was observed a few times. The CDR3 nucleotides are TGTGCCAGCAGCTTAGACGCAGGCCCAGAGAACACTGAAGCTTTCTTT. Translation: CASSLDAGPENTEAFF. The chain carries TRBV7-9 and TRBJ1-1; no definite D call. Germline V gene sequence: CDR1 SEHNR, CDR2 FQNEAQ (reference sequence). V lost 1 base and J 1 base, leaving 13 bases between the germline ends. The CDR3 is 16 amino acids.

Here the CDR3 DNA reads TGTGCCAGCAGCCGAACCAAACACGGAACTGAAGCTTTCTTT. Protein sequence: CASSRTKHGTEAFF. V and J are TRBV7-9 and TRBJ1-1; no reliable D call. V was pared by 5 bases and J by 5 bases, with 15 bases between. The CDR3 loop spans 14 amino acids. The germline V gene encodes CDR1 SEHNR and CDR2 FQNEAQ (reference sequence).

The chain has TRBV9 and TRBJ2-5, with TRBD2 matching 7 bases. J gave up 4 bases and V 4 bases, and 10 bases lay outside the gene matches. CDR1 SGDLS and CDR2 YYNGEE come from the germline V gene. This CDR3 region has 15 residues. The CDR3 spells CASSPYGGIRETQYF. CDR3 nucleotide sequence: TGTGCCAGCAGCCCCTACGGGGGGATAAGAGAGACCCAGTACTTC.

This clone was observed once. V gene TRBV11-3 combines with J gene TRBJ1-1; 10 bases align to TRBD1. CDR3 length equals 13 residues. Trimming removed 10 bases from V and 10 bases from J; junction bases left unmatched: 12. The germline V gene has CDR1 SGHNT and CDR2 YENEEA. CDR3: CATSPKTGGTAFF. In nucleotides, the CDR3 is TGTGCCACATCCCCAAAGACAGGGGGCACAGCTTTCTTT.

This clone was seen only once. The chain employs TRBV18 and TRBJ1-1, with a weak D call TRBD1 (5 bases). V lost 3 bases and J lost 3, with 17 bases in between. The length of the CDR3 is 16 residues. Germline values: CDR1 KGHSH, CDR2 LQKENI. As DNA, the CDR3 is TGTGCCAGCTCACCCCTGCAAGGGTGGGGCGACACTGAAGCTTTCTTT. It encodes CASSPLQGWGDTEAFF.

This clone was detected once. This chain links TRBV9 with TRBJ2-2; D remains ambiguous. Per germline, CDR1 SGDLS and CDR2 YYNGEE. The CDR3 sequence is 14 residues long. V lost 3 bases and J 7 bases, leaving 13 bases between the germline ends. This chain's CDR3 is CASSARPGRGELFF. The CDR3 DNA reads TGTGCCAGCAGCGCCCGTCCGGGCCGCGGGGAGCTGTTTTTT.

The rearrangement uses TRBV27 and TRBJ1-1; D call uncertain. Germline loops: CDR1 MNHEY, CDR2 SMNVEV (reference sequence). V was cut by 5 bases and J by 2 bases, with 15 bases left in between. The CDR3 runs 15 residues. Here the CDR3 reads CASSTRPGSNTEAFF. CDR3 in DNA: TGTGCCAGCAGTACCCGGCCGGGCAGCAACACTGAAGCTTTCTTT.

The DNA of the CDR3 is TGTGCCTGGAGTGTAGGCGCAGGGGGTATTCAAGAGACCCAGTACTTC. Translation: CAWSVGAGGIQETQYF. The rearrangement uses TRBV30 and TRBJ2-5; 7 positions match TRBD1. Germline CDR1 reads GTSNPN; CDR2 reads SVGIG (reference sequence). The CDR3 is made up of 16 amino acids. The ends lost 0 bases at V and 2 bases at J; junction bases unmatched: 9.

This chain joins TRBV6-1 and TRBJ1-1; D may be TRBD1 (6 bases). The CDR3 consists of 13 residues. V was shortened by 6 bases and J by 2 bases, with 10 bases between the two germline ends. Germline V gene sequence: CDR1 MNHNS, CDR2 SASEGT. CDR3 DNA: TGTGCCAGCAGACCAGGGGTAAACACTGAAGCTTTCTTT. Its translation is CASRPGVNTEAFF.

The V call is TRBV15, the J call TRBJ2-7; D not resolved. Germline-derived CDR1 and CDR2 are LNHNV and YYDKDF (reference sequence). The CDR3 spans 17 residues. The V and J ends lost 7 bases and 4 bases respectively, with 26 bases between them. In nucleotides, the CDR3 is TGTGCCACCACCAAGGGTGCGTTTCGTGTGGATTATTACGAGCAGTACTTC. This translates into CATTKGAFRVDYYEQYF.

DNA for the CDR3: TGTGCCAGCAGCGAGTGGGGGGGGACCCAGTACTTC. Its protein is CASSEWGGTQYF. V usage is TRBV11-3 and J usage is TRBJ2-5; the match to TRBD2 covers 7 bases. The CDR3 is 12 residues long. The V segment lost 5 bases and the J segment 7 bases; nucleotides outside the gene matches: 4. CDR1 and CDR2 from the germline V gene are SGHNT and YENEEA.

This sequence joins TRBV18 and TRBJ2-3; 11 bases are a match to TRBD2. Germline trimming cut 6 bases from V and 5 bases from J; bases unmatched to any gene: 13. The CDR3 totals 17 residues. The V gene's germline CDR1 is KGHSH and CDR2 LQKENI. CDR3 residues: CASSPMLAGGRGDTQYF. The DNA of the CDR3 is TGTGCCAGCTCCCCCATGCTAGCGGGGGGACGGGGAGATACGCAGTATTTT.

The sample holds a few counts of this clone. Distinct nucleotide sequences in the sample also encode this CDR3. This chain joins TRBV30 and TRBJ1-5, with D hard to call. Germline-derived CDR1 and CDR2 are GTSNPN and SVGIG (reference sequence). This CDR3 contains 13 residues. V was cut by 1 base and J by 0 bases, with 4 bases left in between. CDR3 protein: CAWSADSNQPQHF. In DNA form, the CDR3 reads TGTGCCTGGAGTGCGGATAGCAATCAGCCCCAGCATTTT.

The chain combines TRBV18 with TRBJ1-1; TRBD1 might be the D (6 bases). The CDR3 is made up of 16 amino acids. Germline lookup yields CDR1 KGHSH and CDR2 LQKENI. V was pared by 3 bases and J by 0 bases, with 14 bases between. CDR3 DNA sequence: TGTGCCAGCTCACCTGGGGGGCAGCGGATGAACACTGAAGCTTTCTTT. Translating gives CASSPGGQRMNTEAFF.

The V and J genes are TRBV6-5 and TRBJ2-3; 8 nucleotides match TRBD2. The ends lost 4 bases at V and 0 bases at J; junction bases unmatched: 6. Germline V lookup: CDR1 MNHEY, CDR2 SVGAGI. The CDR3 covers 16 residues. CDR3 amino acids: CASSSRLAGSTDTQYF. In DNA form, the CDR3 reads TGTGCCAGCAGTTCGCGTTTAGCGGGGAGCACAGATACGCAGTATTTT.

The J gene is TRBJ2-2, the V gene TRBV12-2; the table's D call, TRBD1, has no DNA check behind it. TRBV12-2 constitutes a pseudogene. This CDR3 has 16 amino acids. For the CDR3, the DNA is TGTGCAAGTCGCTTAATCCAGGGCCCTAGGGCCGGGGAGCTGTTTTTT. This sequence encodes CASRLIQGPRAGELFF.

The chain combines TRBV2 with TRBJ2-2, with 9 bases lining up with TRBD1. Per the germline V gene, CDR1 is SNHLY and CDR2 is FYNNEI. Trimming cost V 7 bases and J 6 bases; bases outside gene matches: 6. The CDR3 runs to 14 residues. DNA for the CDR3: TGTGCCAGCACAAGGGACAGGGCCCCCGGGGAGCTGTTTTTT. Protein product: CASTRDRAPGELFF.

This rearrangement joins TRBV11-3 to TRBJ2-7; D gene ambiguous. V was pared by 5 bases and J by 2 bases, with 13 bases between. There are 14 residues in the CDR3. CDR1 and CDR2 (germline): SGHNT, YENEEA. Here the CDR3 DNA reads TGTGCCAGCAGCCTCCATGACGGCCCCTACGAGCAGTACTTC. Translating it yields CASSLHDGPYEQYF.

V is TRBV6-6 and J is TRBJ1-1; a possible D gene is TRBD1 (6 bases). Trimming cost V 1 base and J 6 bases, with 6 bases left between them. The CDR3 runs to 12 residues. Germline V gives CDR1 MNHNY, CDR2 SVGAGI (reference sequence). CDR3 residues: CASSYWTAEAFF. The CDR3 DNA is TGTGCCAGCAGTTACTGGACAGCTGAAGCTTTCTTT.

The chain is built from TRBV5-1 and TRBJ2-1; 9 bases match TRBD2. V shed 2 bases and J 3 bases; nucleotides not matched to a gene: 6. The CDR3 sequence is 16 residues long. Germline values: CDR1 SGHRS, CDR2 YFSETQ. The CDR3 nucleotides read TGCGCCAGCAGCTTTACTAGCGGGCCCGTCTACAATGAGCAGTTCTTC. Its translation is CASSFTSGPVYNEQFF.

CDR3 residues: CASSAPDRPYEQYF. The CDR3 DNA reads TGTGCCAGCTCAGCGCCGGACAGGCCCTACGAGCAGTACTTC. This chain joins TRBV18 and TRBJ2-7; 7 bases map to TRBD1. The CDR3 contains 14 residues. CDR1 and CDR2 (germline): KGHSH, LQKENI. V gave up 5 bases and J gave up 2 bases; unmatched junction bases: 6.